A selection of T cell receptor beta chains follows, all from one sample in a study of blood T cell repertoires in COVID-19. Profiled with immunoSEQ multiplex PCR; TCRdb holds only in-frame clones, not every one. The sample has roughly 290,000 clones; around 87% are singletons. Sequences were obtained from peripheral blood. The receptors were gathered from a woman in her 50s who had recovered from COVID-19. Both conserved end residues are part of each CDR3. A D gene is named only where the DNA matches it firmly. The size entry is marked missing in some rows and otherwise reads once, few, many or a size class.

once	14	-	TRBJ2-7	TRBV6-6	CASTSGSSSYEQYF	TGTGCCAGCACTTCCGGGTCGAGCTCCTACGAGCAGTACTTC
-	14	-	TRBJ2-5	TRBV4-2	CASSQEPLEETQYF	TGTGCCAGCAGCCAAGAACCACTAGAAGAGACCCAGTACTTC
-	18	-	TRBJ1-5	TRBV19	CASSIGQRGRHRSQPQHF	TGTGCCAGTAGTATTGGTCAGCGGGGTCGGCACCGCAGTCAGCCCCAGCATTTT
-	13	-	TRBJ1-1	TRBV7-2	CASSQTRNTEAFF	TGTGCCAGCAGCCAGACACGAAACACTGAAGCTTTCTTT
-	13	-	TRBJ2-3	TRBV3-1/TRBV3-2	CASSQYLPDTQYF	TGTGCCAGCAGCCAATACTTGCCAGATACGCAGTATTTT
few	12	-	TRBJ1-5	TRBV19	CASSIVSQPQHF	TGTGCCAGTAGTATAGTTAGTCAGCCCCAGCATTTT
-	14	-	TRBJ1-5	TRBV19	CASSIHREGQPQHF	TGTGCCAGTAGTATACACAGGGAAGGTCAGCCCCAGCATTTT
-	17	TRBD2	TRBJ2-1	TRBV15	CATSRDLSAGGGNEQFF	TGTGCCACCAGCAGAGATCTCTCGGCGGGAGGGGGCAATGAGCAGTTCTTC
-	14	TRBD1	TRBJ1-1	TRBV5-1	CASSSPGQVTQAFF	TGCGCCAGCAGCTCTCCGGGACAGGTTACCCAAGCTTTCTTT
-	12	TRBD2	TRBJ2-7	TRBV27	CASSRGGREQYF	TGTGCCAGCAGTCGGGGGGGCCGCGAGCAGTACTTC
-	16	TRBD2	TRBJ2-3	TRBV7-7	CASSLRVSGTGDTQYF	TGTGCTAGCAGCTTACGGGTTAGCGGGACGGGAGATACGCAGTATTTT
-	15	-	TRBJ2-5	TRBV7-2	CASSGGWGYQETQYF	TGTGCCAGCAGCGGGGGCTGGGGGTACCAAGAGACCCAGTACTTC
-	13	-	TRBJ2-2	TRBV5-1	CASSGGTTGELFF	TGCGCCAGCAGTGGCGGTACCACCGGGGAGCTGTTTTTT
-	13	TRBD1	TRBJ2-7	TRBV6-6	CASTPRQGNEQYF	TGTGCCAGCACCCCGAGACAGGGGAACGAGCAGTACTTC
-	13	-	TRBJ2-1	TRBV28	CASRTQGDNEQFF	TGTGCCAGCAGAACACAGGGTGACAATGAGCAGTTCTTC
-	14	TRBD2	TRBJ2-1	TRBV28	CASSLRLAGVEQFF	TGTGCCAGCAGTTTAAGGCTAGCGGGAGTTGAGCAGTTCTTC
-	14	TRBD1	TRBJ2-1	TRBV19	CASSIRDSYNEQFF	TGTGCCAGTAGTATCCGGGACAGCTACAATGAGCAGTTCTTC
-	14	TRBD1	TRBJ1-2	TRBV6-2/TRBV6-3	CASSTLDRVYGYTF	TGTGCCAGCAGTACCCTCGACAGGGTCTATGGCTACACCTTC
-	15	TRBD1	TRBJ2-7	TRBV11-2	CASSPTGQGVYEQYF	TGTGCCAGCAGCCCCACCGGACAGGGTGTGTACGAGCAGTACTTC
-	15	TRBD1	TRBJ2-3	TRBV5-1	CASSLLDRSTDTQYF	TGCGCCAGCAGCTTGTTGGACAGGAGCACAGATACGCAGTATTTT
-	14	TRBD1	TRBJ2-3	TRBV4-1	CASSPGTGADTQYF	TGCGCCAGCAGCCCGGGGACAGGGGCAGATACGCAGTATTTT
-	18	TRBD1	TRBJ2-5	TRBV4-2	CASSQVGYTTGAGKTQYF	TGTGCCAGCAGCCAAGTTGGGTACACGACAGGGGCGGGAAAGACCCAGTACTTC
-	18	-	TRBJ2-1	TRBV5-6	CASSSNREQNELWNEQFF	TGTGCCAGCAGCTCTAACAGGGAACAGAACGAGTTGTGGAATGAGCAGTTCTTC
-	17	-	TRBJ2-1	TRBV4-2	CASSQVLGSGFYNEQFF	TGTGCCAGCAGCCAAGTATTAGGGAGTGGGTTTTACAATGAGCAGTTCTTC
-	15	-	TRBJ1-5	TRBV15	CATSRVGQGNQPQHF	TGTGCCACCAGCAGAGTTGGGCAGGGCAATCAGCCCCAGCATTTT
-	14	-	TRBJ2-3	TRBV9	CASSVRQGGDTQYF	TGTGCCAGCAGCGTACGGCAGGGAGGAGATACGCAGTATTTT
-	14	-	TRBJ2-5	TRBV27	CASGPAGGAETQYF	TGTGCCAGCGGGCCGGCGGGCGGGGCGGAGACCCAGTACTTC
-	13	-	TRBJ2-2	TRBV30	CAWNRGTGGELFF	TGTGCCTGGAATCGCGGGACGGGCGGGGAGCTGTTTTTT
-	13	-	TRBJ2-7	TRBV4-1	CASSQASSYEQYF	TGCGCCAGCAGCCAAGCCTCCAGCTACGAGCAGTACTTC
-	15	TRBD1	TRBJ1-1	TRBV5-1	CASSLRGQGLTEAFF	TGCGCCAGCAGCTTACGTGGACAGGGGTTGACTGAAGCTTTCTTT
-	15	-	TRBJ2-7	TRBV7-2	CASSLGGRAFYEQYF	TGTGCCAGCAGCTTAGGAGGTCGAGCATTCTACGAGCAGTACTTC
-	15	TRBD2	TRBJ2-1	TRBV28	CASSLAGEGYNEQFF	TGTGCCAGCAGTCTAGCGGGAGAAGGCTACAATGAGCAGTTCTTC
-	15	-	TRBJ2-5	TRBV5-4	CATTTSLRSQETQYF	TGTGCCACCACTACCTCGTTACGCAGCCAAGAGACCCAGTACTTC
-	14	-	TRBJ1-1	TRBV11-2	CASSFVLGGSEAFF	TGTGCCAGCAGCTTTGTCTTAGGAGGGTCGGAAGCTTTCTTT
-	13	TRBD1	TRBJ2-7	TRBV11-2	CASTAGGDYEQYF	TGTGCCAGCACCGCAGGGGGCGATTACGAGCAGTACTTC
-	15	-	TRBJ1-1	TRBV9	CASSVVRGVNTEAFF	TGTGCCAGCAGCGTAGTACGGGGGGTGAACACTGAAGCTTTCTTT
-	17	TRBD2	TRBJ2-7	TRBV28	CASTPLPAGGKSYEQYF	TGTGCCAGCACTCCACTCCCCGCGGGGGGAAAGTCCTACGAGCAGTACTTC
-	13	TRBD1	TRBJ1-1	TRBV7-2	CATGQVQDTEAFF	TGTGCCACGGGACAGGTCCAGGACACTGAAGCTTTCTTT
once	13	TRBD1	TRBJ1-4	TRBV29-1	CSVQTGGYEKLFF	TGCAGCGTCCAGACAGGGGGGTATGAAAAACTGTTTTTT
-	13	-	TRBJ2-7	TRBV6-2/TRBV6-3	CASSEARIREQYF	TGTGCCAGCAGCGAAGCGAGGATCAGAGAGCAGTACTTC
-	16	TRBD1	TRBJ1-2	TRBV29-1	CSAASGTGVISYGYTF	TGCAGCGCCGCGTCCGGGACAGGGGTTATATCGTATGGCTACACCTTC